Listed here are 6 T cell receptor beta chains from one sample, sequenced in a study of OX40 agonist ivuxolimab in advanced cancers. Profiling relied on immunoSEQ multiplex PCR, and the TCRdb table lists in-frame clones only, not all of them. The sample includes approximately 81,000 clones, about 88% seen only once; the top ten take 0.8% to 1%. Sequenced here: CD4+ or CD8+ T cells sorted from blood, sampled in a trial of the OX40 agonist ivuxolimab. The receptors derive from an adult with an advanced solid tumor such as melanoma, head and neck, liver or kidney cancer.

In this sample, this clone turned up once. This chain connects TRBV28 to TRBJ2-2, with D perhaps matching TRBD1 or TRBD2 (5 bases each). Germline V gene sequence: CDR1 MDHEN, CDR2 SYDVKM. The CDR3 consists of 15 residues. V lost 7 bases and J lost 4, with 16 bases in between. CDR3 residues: CASNSGALITGELFF. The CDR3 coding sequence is TGTGCCAGCAACTCCGGGGCCCTGATCACCGGGGAGCTGTTTTTT. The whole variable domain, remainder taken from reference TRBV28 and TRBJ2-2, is DVKVTQSSRYLVKRTGEKVFLECVQDMDHENMFWYRQDPGLGLRLIYFSYDVKMKEKGDIPEGYSVSREKKERFSLILESASTNQTSMYLCASNSGALITGELFFGEGSRLTVL.

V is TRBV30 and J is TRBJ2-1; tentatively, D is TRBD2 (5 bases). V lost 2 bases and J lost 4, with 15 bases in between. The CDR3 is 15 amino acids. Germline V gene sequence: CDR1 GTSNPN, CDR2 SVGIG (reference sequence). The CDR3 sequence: CAWSRNAGPYNEQFF. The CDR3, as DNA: TGTGCCTGGAGTAGGAACGCGGGCCCGTACAATGAGCAGTTCTTC.

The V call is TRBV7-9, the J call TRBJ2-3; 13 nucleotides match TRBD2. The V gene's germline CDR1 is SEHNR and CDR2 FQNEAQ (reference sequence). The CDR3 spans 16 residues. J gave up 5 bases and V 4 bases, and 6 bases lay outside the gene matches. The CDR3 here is CASSSGLAGDVDTQYF. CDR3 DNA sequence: TGTGCCAGCAGCTCCGGACTAGCGGGAGATGTAGATACGCAGTATTTT. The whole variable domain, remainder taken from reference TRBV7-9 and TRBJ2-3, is DTGVSQNPRHKITKRGQNVTFRCDPISEHNRLYWYRQTLGQGPEFLTYFQNEAQLEKSRLLSDRFSAERPKGSFSTLEIQRTEQGDSAMYLCASSSGLAGDVDTQYFGPGTRLTVL.

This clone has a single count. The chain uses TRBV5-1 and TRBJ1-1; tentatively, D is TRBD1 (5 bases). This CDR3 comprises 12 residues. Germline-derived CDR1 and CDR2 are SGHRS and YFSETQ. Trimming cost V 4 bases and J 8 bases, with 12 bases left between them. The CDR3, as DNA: TGCGCCAGCAGCCCCCCGGGACCCGAAGCTTTCTTT. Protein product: CASSPPGPEAFF.

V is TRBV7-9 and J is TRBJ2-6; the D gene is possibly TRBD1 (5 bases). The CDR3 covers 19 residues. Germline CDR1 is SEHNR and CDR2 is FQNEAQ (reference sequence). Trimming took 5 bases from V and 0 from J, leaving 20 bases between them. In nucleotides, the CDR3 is TGTGCCAGCAGCCCCCCGGTGGGCAGGGAAGGCTCTGGGGCCAACGTCCTGACTTTC. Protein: CASSPPVGREGSGANVLTF.

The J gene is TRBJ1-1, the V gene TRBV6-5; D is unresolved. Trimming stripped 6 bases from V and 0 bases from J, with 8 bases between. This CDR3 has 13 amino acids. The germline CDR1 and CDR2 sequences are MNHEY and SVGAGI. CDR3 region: CASRLGLNTEAFF. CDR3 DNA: TGTGCCAGCAGACTAGGGTTGAACACTGAAGCTTTCTTT.